The 32 T cell receptor beta chains below were found in one sample sequenced in a study of human CD8 memory T cell subsets (dated by TCRdb to 2018 to 2021). The reads were generated on a NextSeq 550. A Human TCR Profiling Kit was used to prepare UMI-labeled 5' RACE TCRbeta libraries. TCRdb reprocessed the reads; each CDR3 protein sequence makes one entry, and DNA is unavailable. The data table for this sample lists 9,900 or so distinct CDR3 sequences. 15% of the sample is held by the ten biggest clonotypes. Sequenced: CD8+ stem-like memory T cells (TSCM and TCM) sorted from PBMCs. The cell subset or site label, read with the paper, signifies: stem-like memory CD8 T cells (TSTEM), CCR7+ PD-1- TIGIT-. The source is a human donor in good health.

This clonotype ranks as medium-sized in terms of frequency. The chain combines TRBV12-3 or TRBV12-4 with TRBJ1-2. This CDR3 has 16 amino acids. The CDR3 protein is CASSPSRQGPIDGYTF.

The chain recombines TRBV6-5 with TRBJ1-1; absent DNA, TCRdb's TRBD1 call cannot be checked. There are 13 residues in the CDR3. CDR1 is MNHEY and CDR2 is SVGAGI in the germline V gene. CDR3 region: CASSSITGGEAFF.

Considering frequency, this clonotype is medium-sized (0.01 to 0.1%). The rearrangement links TRBV15 to TRBJ2-5; lacking DNA, the TRBD1 call made by TCRdb goes unchecked. CDR1 is LNHNV, CDR2 YYDKDF, per germline (reference sequence). The CDR3 runs to 13 residues. The CDR3 reads CATSRPRGETQYF.

The chain links TRBV10-3 to TRBJ2-7; TCRdb reports TRBD1, a call that lacks DNA to check it against. CDR1 is ENHRY, CDR2 SYGVKD, per germline. This CDR3 is built from 16 residues. The CDR3 reads CAISEVFGQGTYEQYF.

The chain links TRBV5-1 to TRBJ2-1. Per germline, CDR1 SGHRS and CDR2 YFSETQ. This CDR3 contains 14 residues. CDR3 sequence: CASSLDRSYNEQFF.

This chain joins TRBV27 and TRBJ2-7; TCRdb names TRBD2, which stays unverified in the absence of DNA. There are 15 residues in the CDR3. CDR1 and CDR2 (germline): MNHEY, SMNVEV (reference sequence). The CDR3 region is CASSLREGGDYEQYF.

This clonotype is called medium-sized based on its frequency. CDR3 protein: CASSLLGTQYF. V is TRBV12-3 or TRBV12-4 and J is TRBJ2-3. CDR3 size: 11 residues.

The gene calls are TRBV6-5 and TRBJ1-4. This CDR3 is built from 13 residues. The germline V gene encodes CDR1 MNHEY and CDR2 SVGAGI. The CDR3 region is CASSYSLYEKLFF.

The chain links TRBV7-9 to TRBJ2-4. Per germline, CDR1 SEHNR and CDR2 FQNEAQ (reference sequence). The CDR3 extends over 12 amino acids. The CDR3 sequence is CASSLAANIQYF.

The chain employs TRBV27 and TRBJ2-7; TCRdb's D call, TRBD2, is unchecked because there is no DNA. CDR1 and CDR2 from the germline V gene are MNHEY and SMNVEV (reference sequence). The CDR3 sequence is 14 residues long. The CDR3 loop is CASRPGTSYPEQYF.

The chain has TRBV9 and TRBJ2-5; TCRdb proposes TRBD1, but this gene call is untestable without DNA. This CDR3 is 14 amino acids long. Germline V gene sequence: CDR1 SGDLS, CDR2 YYNGEE. CDR3: CASSVGQGLETQYF.

The rearrangement uses TRBV20-1 and TRBJ2-1; TCRdb calls TRBD2, which cannot be checked without DNA. Looked up from germline, CDR1 is DFQATT and CDR2 is SNEGSKA (reference sequence). The length of the CDR3 is 16 residues. The CDR3 sequence is CSASLPGLAGWDEQFF.

V and J are TRBV6-5 and TRBJ2-6. There are 15 residues in the CDR3. Germline V gene lookup returns CDR1 MNHEY and CDR2 SVGAGI. The CDR3 sequence: CASTWTVSGANVLTF.

The chain carries TRBV2 and TRBJ1-2; TCRdb picks TRBD1, but there is no DNA to check that call. Germline CDR1 SNHLY, CDR2 FYNNEI. The CDR3 runs to 14 residues. CDR3 in amino acids: CASSDPGTDYGYTF.

The chain employs TRBV6-6 and TRBJ2-7; TCRdb lists TRBD1, though no DNA is available to test this call. This CDR3 comprises 16 residues. CDR1 is MNHNY, CDR2 SVGAGI, per germline (reference sequence). CDR3 region: CASSYGARSGYPEQYF.

V and J are TRBV11-3 and TRBJ1-1; TCRdb lists TRBD1, though no DNA is available to test this call. The germline V gene has CDR1 SGHNT and CDR2 YENEEA. This CDR3 comprises 14 residues. The CDR3: CASIDRAGGTEAFF.

The genes are TRBV7-6 and TRBJ2-3; TCRdb returns TRBD2, unconfirmable since there is no DNA. This CDR3 has 17 amino acids. The V gene's germline CDR1 is SGHVS and CDR2 FNYEAQ. The chain's CDR3 is CASSLETSGSLGDTQYF.

The J gene is TRBJ2-7, the V gene TRBV9; as DNA is missing, the TRBD2 call by TCRdb cannot be tested. Germline V lookup: CDR1 SGDLS, CDR2 YYNGEE. This CDR3 has 15 residues. The CDR3 loop reads CASSILAGASYEQYF. Supplemented by reference TRBV9 and TRBJ2-7, the full variable domain reads DSGVTQTPKHLITATGQRVTLRCSPRSGDLSVYWYQQSLDQGLQFLIQYYNGEERAKGNILERFSAQQFPDLHSELNLSSLELGDSALYFCASSILAGASYEQYFGPGTRLTVT.

This chain connects TRBV20-1 to TRBJ2-7; checking the TCRdb D call of TRBD1 is not possible without DNA. Germline CDR1 DFQATT, CDR2 SNEGSKA (reference sequence). This CDR3 spans 14 amino acids. CDR3: CSARGGGEYYEQYF.

This chain joins TRBV7-7 and TRBJ1-5. The CDR3 consists of 13 residues. CDR1 SSHAT and CDR2 FNYEAQ come from the germline V gene (reference sequence). CDR3 sequence reads: CASSLGSDQPQHF.

The chain carries TRBV3-1 and TRBJ2-1; TCRdb's assignment of TRBD2 cannot be checked, as there is no DNA. The germline gives CDR1 LGHDT, CDR2 YNNKEL (reference sequence). The CDR3 length is 16 residues. CDR3 region: CASSQLRDSSYNEQFF.

The chain has TRBV6-1 and TRBJ1-2; without DNA, the TCRdb call of TRBD1 cannot be checked. Germline V gene sequence: CDR1 MNHNS, CDR2 SASEGT. This CDR3 comprises 13 residues. The CDR3 protein is CATRQGFGYGYTF.

V usage is TRBV20-1 and J usage is TRBJ2-7; TCRdb proposes TRBD1, but this gene call is untestable without DNA. The CDR3 has 14 residues. CDR1 is DFQATT, CDR2 SNEGSKA, per germline (reference sequence). The CDR3 here is CSAISGDRSYEQYF.

The gene calls are TRBV12-3 or TRBV12-4 and TRBJ1-5; TCRdb outputs TRBD1, but without DNA this stays unchecked. The CDR3 runs to 15 residues. CDR3 residues: CASSLAGQGFQPQHF.

This chain joins TRBV7-6 and TRBJ2-3; TCRdb selects TRBD2, and the lack of DNA leaves this call unchecked. Germline lookup yields CDR1 SGHVS and CDR2 FNYEAQ. The CDR3 sequence is 16 residues long. The CDR3 loop is CASSPSGGGPLDTQYF.

The V call is TRBV2, the J call TRBJ2-2. This CDR3 region has 12 residues. The germline CDR1 and CDR2 sequences are SNHLY and FYNNEI. CDR3: CATLRQAGELFF.

V and J are TRBV5-8 and TRBJ2-6. The CDR3 length is 17 residues. From germline, CDR1 is SGHTS and CDR2 YDEGEE. The CDR3 loop is CASSSPRDRSGANVLTF.

This rearrangement joins TRBV7-9 to TRBJ1-4. CDR1 is SEHNR, CDR2 FQNEAQ, per germline (reference sequence). CDR3 length equals 14 residues. CDR3 protein: CASSVDIKREKLFF.

This sequence joins TRBV7-2 and TRBJ1-2. The CDR3 is made up of 12 amino acids. Germline V gives CDR1 SGHTA, CDR2 FQGNSA. The CDR3: CARWRTNYGYTF.

The rearrangement links TRBV6-1 to TRBJ2-5; TCRdb proposes TRBD1, but this gene call is untestable without DNA. Germline values: CDR1 MNHNS, CDR2 SASEGT. The CDR3 consists of 14 residues. CDR3 amino acids: CASRQQGALETQYF.

According to its frequency, this clonotype is medium-sized (0.01 to 0.1%). The chain is built from TRBV7-8 and TRBJ1-5; the D call of TRBD1 rests on TCRdb alone, since no DNA is present to check it. CDR1 and CDR2 from the germline V gene are SGHVS and FQNEAQ. This CDR3 is 15 amino acids long. The CDR3 is CASSLVAGSTQPQHF.

The chain recombines TRBV7-8 with TRBJ2-1. Germline CDR1 is SGHVS and CDR2 is FQNEAQ. This CDR3 is 15 amino acids long. CDR3 sequence reads: CASSLEQLTRDEQFF. The variable domain in full, completed from reference TRBV7-8 and TRBJ2-1, reads GAGVSQSPRYKVAKRGQDVALRCDPISGHVSLFWYQQALGQGPEFLTYFQNEAQLDKSGLPSDRFFAERPEGSVSTLKIQRTQQEDSAVYLCASSLEQLTRDEQFFGPGTRLTVL.